The 18 T cell receptor beta chains listed next were all sequenced from one sample in a study of shared clonotypes between healthy human individuals. Data came from immunoSEQ multiplex PCR; TCRdb stores just in-frame clones and leaves some out. The sample shows about 2.1 million clones, about 93% of them seen only once. Positive CCR7 selection of CD45RO-negative cells yielded the naive CD8 cells, and terminally differentiated effector memory CD45RA+ cells were excluded. The sequencing sample was made of naive CD8+ T cells from PBMCs. Every receptor here comes from a man younger than 35 in good health. Some clones in this sample may be carry-over from other donors' samples.

This clone has a single count. V is TRBV11-2 and J is TRBJ2-5; perhaps TRBD1 as D (5 bases). Germline V gene sequence: CDR1 SGHAT, CDR2 FQNNGV. The CDR3 is 13 amino acids. The V and J ends lost 5 bases and 5 bases respectively, with 12 bases between them. CDR3 nucleotides: TGTGCCAGCAGCGTCCAGGGTACGGAGACCCAGTACTTC. This codes for CASSVQGTETQYF.

J is TRBJ2-1 and V is TRBV18; the D is unclear. Trimming took 0 bases from V and 0 from J, leaving 9 bases between them. Germline V CDR1 and CDR2: KGHSH, LQKENI. The CDR3 length is 16 residues. DNA for the CDR3: TGTGCCAGCTCACCACCGGATACCAGCTCCTACAATGAGCAGTTCTTC. Its translation: CASSPPDTSSYNEQFF.

The gene calls are TRBV7-2 and TRBJ2-2; D remains unclear. The V gene's germline CDR1 is SGHTA and CDR2 FQGNSA. The germline V and J ends were trimmed by 5 bases and 1 base, with 8 bases remaining between them. The CDR3 is 14 residues long. CDR3 residues: CASSLNRNTGELFF. CDR3 nucleotides: TGTGCCAGCAGCCTAAACAGGAACACCGGGGAGCTGTTTTTT. The full variable domain, its missing parts supplied by reference TRBV7-2 and TRBJ2-2, is GAGVSQSPSNKVTEKGKDVELRCDPISGHTALYWYRQSLGQGLEFLIYFQGNSAPDKSGLPSDRFSAERTGGSVSTLTIQRTQQEDSAVYLCASSLNRNTGELFFGEGSRLTVL.

The chain links TRBV5-8 to TRBJ1-2; D gene unclear. The CDR3 is made up of 11 amino acids. Germline-derived CDR1 and CDR2 are SGHTS and YDEGEE. Trimming removed 1 base from V and 8 bases from J, with 6 bases in between. CDR3 amino acids: CASSLPWGYTF. CDR3 DNA: TGTGCCAGCAGCTTGCCCTGGGGCTACACCTTC.

The rearrangement links TRBV7-3 to TRBJ2-3, with 9 bases fitting TRBD1. The CDR3 runs 16 residues. Germline-derived CDR1 and CDR2 are SGHTA and FQGTGA. Trimming cost V 3 bases and J 0 bases; bases outside gene matches: 4. The CDR3 is CASSLVGTGSTDTQYF. The CDR3 DNA reads as TGTGCCAGCAGCTTGGTCGGGACAGGGAGCACAGATACGCAGTATTTT.

The V gene is TRBV4-2, the J gene TRBJ1-2; D is unclear. The germline gives CDR1 LGHNA, CDR2 YNFKEQ. V lost 0 bases, J lost 8 bases, and 19 bases lay in between. This CDR3 spans 16 amino acids. In DNA form, the CDR3 reads TGTGCCAGCAGCCAAGATAGAACAGACCTCTTGAGGGGCTACACCTTC. This codes for CASSQDRTDLLRGYTF.

This chain joins TRBV28 and TRBJ1-2; D unclear. Per germline, CDR1 MDHEN and CDR2 SYDVKM. Trimming removed 1 base at V and 0 bases at J, with 6 bases between. The CDR3 consists of 14 residues. Here the CDR3 reads CASSLSGSNYGYTF. The CDR3 DNA follows: TGTGCCAGCAGTTTATCGGGATCTAACTATGGCTACACCTTC.

This chain uses TRBV5-6 with TRBJ2-7, with TRBD2 as a possible D gene (6 bases). Germline V gives CDR1 SGHDT, CDR2 YYEEEE. Trimming cost V 0 bases and J 5 bases, with 18 bases left between them. The CDR3 runs to 16 residues. Here the CDR3 DNA reads TGTGCCAGCAGCTTGGGGATCTGGGGGGACGGCGACGAGCAGTACTTC. Protein sequence: CASSLGIWGDGDEQYF.

This rearrangement joins TRBV7-9 to TRBJ2-3; 11 bases map to TRBD1. The CDR3 sequence is 16 residues long. V lost 5 bases to trimming and J lost 6 bases; unmatched junction nucleotides: 10. Germline CDR1 and CDR2: SEHNR and FQNEAQ (reference sequence). Here the CDR3 DNA reads TGTGCCAGCAGCGACCGGGACAGGGGGTGGGCGGATACGCAGTATTTT. Its translation is CASSDRDRGWADTQYF.

This clone has just a few counts. The chain uses TRBV30 and TRBJ1-1; D is undetermined. This CDR3 spans 12 amino acids. Trimming left V 3 bases short and J 4 bases short, with 9 bases between. Germline V gives CDR1 GTSNPN, CDR2 SVGIG (reference sequence). CDR3 protein: CAWSYWGTEAFF. The CDR3 nucleotides read TGTGCCTGGAGCTACTGGGGCACTGAAGCTTTCTTT.

Turning to this clone: In the same sample, other DNA sequences code for this CDR3. The rearrangement uses TRBV4-1 and TRBJ1-1; 7 bases map to TRBD1. Germline V gives CDR1 MGHRA, CDR2 YSYEKL. The junction had 4 bases not matched to a gene; V was cut back by 4 bases and J by 5 bases. This CDR3 has 13 amino acids. Written as DNA, the CDR3 is TGCGCCAGCAGCCTACGACAGGGAACTGAAGCTTTCTTT. Protein sequence: CASSLRQGTEAFF.

The chain has TRBV29-1 and TRBJ2-2; D remains unclear. The CDR3 sequence is 12 residues long. Between the trimmed V and J ends, which lost 7 bases and 3 bases, there was a span of 9 bases. CDR1 is SQVTM and CDR2 is ANQGSEA in the germline V gene. This CDR3 reads CSAYLDTGELFF. For the CDR3, the DNA is TGCAGCGCTTACCTTGACACCGGGGAGCTGTTTTTT.

The chain combines TRBV27 with TRBJ2-4; TRBD1 aligns across 7 bases. Trimming cost V 6 bases and J 5 bases; bases outside gene matches: 10. Germline CDR1 MNHEY, CDR2 SMNVEV (reference sequence). The CDR3 consists of 15 residues. The CDR3 nucleotides are TGTGCCAGCAGCGTGACAGGGAACCCCCAAAACATTCAGTACTTC. Translating gives CASSVTGNPQNIQYF.

The rearrangement links TRBV5-1 to TRBJ2-1, with TRBD2 matching over 11 bases. Germline values: CDR1 SGHRS, CDR2 YFSETQ. The CDR3 is made up of 16 amino acids. Trimming cost V 0 bases and J 8 bases; bases outside gene matches: 7. In nucleotides, the CDR3 is TGCGCCAGCAGCTTGGCCAGACTAGCGGGAAGTGATGAGCAGTTCTTC. This encodes CASSLARLAGSDEQFF.

The rearrangement joins TRBV28 to TRBJ2-1; 12 positions agree with TRBD2. This CDR3 comprises 13 residues. The J segment lost 6 bases and the V segment lost 7 bases, leaving 1 base of the junction unmatched. CDR1 MDHEN and CDR2 SYDVKM come from the germline V gene. CDR3 residues: CASILAGGNEQFF. CDR3 sequence (DNA): TGTGCCAGCATACTAGCGGGAGGCAATGAGCAGTTCTTC.

This chain joins TRBV7-3 and TRBJ2-3; no definite D call. Trimming shortened V by 4 bases and J by 4 bases, and 12 bases separated the two germline ends. The germline V gene has CDR1 SGHTA and CDR2 FQGTGA. The CDR3 is 14 amino acids. DNA for the CDR3: TGTGCCAGCAGCTCCCCCCAGGTCCCAGATACGCAGTATTTT. It translates to CASSSPQVPDTQYF. Filled out from reference TRBV7-3 and TRBJ2-3, the complete variable domain reads GAGVSQTPSNKVTEKGKYVELRCDPISGHTALYWYRQSLGQGPEFLIYFQGTGAADDSGLPNDRFFAVRPEGSVSTLKIQRTERGDSAVYLCASSSPQVPDTQYFGPGTRLTVL.

As concerns this clone: The sample has other DNA sequences that encode this CDR3 too. V is TRBV7-9 and J is TRBJ2-7, with 9 bases aligning to TRBD1. The length of the CDR3 is 15 residues. CDR1 and CDR2 (germline): SEHNR, FQNEAQ (reference sequence). With 4 bases clipped from V and 1 base from J, the junction kept 5 bases outside the gene matches. CDR3 DNA: TGTGCCAGCAGCTCGCCGGGACAGGGATCCTACGAGCAGTACTTC. Its translation is CASSSPGQGSYEQYF.

The V call is TRBV19, the J call TRBJ1-2, with a weak D call TRBD1 (5 bases). CDR3 length: 13 amino acids. V lost 7 bases and J 6 bases, leaving 15 bases between the germline ends. Germline assignment: CDR1 LNHDA and CDR2 SQIVND (reference sequence). This CDR3 reads CASKWGVEDGYTF. CDR3 nucleotides: TGTGCCAGTAAGTGGGGCGTTGAGGATGGCTACACCTTC.